This is a list of T cell receptor beta chains from one sample in a study of OX40 agonist ivuxolimab in advanced cancers. Assay: immunoSEQ multiplex PCR; the TCRdb copy retains only in-frame clones and omits some. The sample holds about 51,000 clones, about nine tenths seen once. Sequences were derived from CD4+ or CD8+ T cells sorted from blood, sampled in a trial of the OX40 agonist ivuxolimab. These receptor sequences come from an adult with an advanced solid tumor such as melanoma, head and neck, liver or kidney cancer. The CDR3 runs from the conserved cysteine through the conserved F or W. Fields, in order: V gene, J gene, D gene, clone size, CDR3 length, CDR3 protein, CDR3 DNA. A D gene is named only where the DNA matches it firmly. Some rows have no size entry. The others give once, few or many, or a class for an expanded clone.

TRBV27	TRBJ2-7	-	-	15	CASRPKVWGEPEQYF	TGTGCCAGCAGACCAAAGGTCTGGGGCGAGCCCGAGCAGTACTTC
TRBV5-6	TRBJ1-1	-	-	15	CASSALGEDHTEAFF	TGTGCCAGCAGCGCATTGGGGGAAGACCACACTGAAGCTTTCTTT
TRBV7-8	TRBJ2-2	TRBD2	-	17	CASCLIPGRGSVGELFF	TGTGCCAGCTGCTTAATCCCCGGGCGGGGGTCGGTCGGGGAGCTGTTTTTT
TRBV28	TRBJ1-1	-	once	14	CASSSPGRYTEAFF	TGTGCCAGCAGTTCACCGGGAAGGTACACTGAAGCTTTCTTT
TRBV2	TRBJ2-2	TRBD1	-	15	CASRTQGAVTGELFF	TGTGCCAGCAGAACACAGGGGGCGGTCACCGGGGAGCTGTTTTTT
TRBV2	TRBJ1-5	-	-	13	CASRVQGNQPQHF	TGTGCCAGCAGGGTCCAGGGGAATCAGCCCCAGCATTTT
TRBV5-1	TRBJ1-1	-	-	16	CASSLAAGGRDTEAFF	TGCGCCAGCAGCTTGGCGGCCGGGGGGCGCGACACTGAAGCTTTCTTT
TRBV6-1	TRBJ2-7	-	once	13	CASSESARGSQYF	TGTGCCAGCAGTGAATCTGCCCGGGGCTCGCAGTACTTC
TRBV5-4	TRBJ2-3	TRBD1	-	14	CASSKDRAADTQYF	TGTGCCAGCAGCAAGGACAGGGCGGCAGATACGCAGTATTTT
TRBV2	TRBJ2-5	-	once	11	CASSVGETQYF	TGTGCCAGCAGTGTTGGGGAGACCCAGTACTTC
TRBV19	TRBJ1-2	-	-	11	CASTSTDGYTF	TGTGCCAGTACTTCGACTGATGGCTACACCTTC
TRBV6-1	TRBJ2-7	-	few	14	CASSEMSGGREQYF	TGTGCCAGCAGTGAAATGAGTGGGGGCCGGGAGCAGTACTTC
TRBV19	TRBJ1-3	-	-	15	CASSIEGVSGNTIYF	TGTGCCAGTAGTATAGAAGGGGTCTCTGGAAACACCATATATTTT
TRBV6-1	TRBJ2-5	TRBD1	few	16	CASSVGPDRAPETQYF	TGTGCCAGCAGTGTCGGACCGGACAGGGCCCCCGAGACCCAGTACTTC
TRBV7-9	TRBJ2-7	TRBD1	-	14	CASDEGAPLSMQYF	TGTGCCAGCGACGAGGGGGCGCCGCTATCTATGCAGTACTTC
TRBV5-4	TRBJ2-5	-	-	14	CASSPGGYPETQYF	TGTGCCAGCAGCCCTGGGGGGTACCCAGAGACCCAGTACTTC
TRBV14	TRBJ1-2	-	-	14	CASSQDLGGYGYTF	TGTGCCAGCAGCCAAGATCTAGGGGGGTATGGCTACACCTTC
TRBV9	TRBJ2-7	TRBD2	-	15	CASSVGGGTPYEQYF	TGTGCCAGCAGCGTAGGCGGGGGGACCCCTTACGAGCAGTACTTC
TRBV5-1	TRBJ2-5	-	-	13	CASSLRVGETQYF	TGCGCCAGCAGCTTGCGAGTTGGGGAGACCCAGTACTTC
TRBV7-6	TRBJ2-2	TRBD1	-	16	CASSFQTGGITGELFF	TGTGCCAGCAGCTTTCAGACAGGGGGAATCACCGGGGAGCTGTTTTTT
TRBV14	TRBJ1-4	-	-	17	CASSQDLGVSTNEKLFF	TGTGCCAGCAGCCAAGATCTTGGGGTATCAACTAATGAAAAACTGTTTTTT
TRBV6-5	TRBJ2-2	-	-	13	CASSSYLAGELFF	TGTGCCAGCAGTTCCTACCTGGCCGGGGAGCTGTTTTTT
TRBV7-9	TRBJ2-6	-	-	17	CASSLVAGPSGANVLTF	TGTGCCAGCAGCTTAGTGGCAGGTCCCTCTGGGGCCAACGTCCTGACTTTC
TRBV7-9	TRBJ2-1	-	-	17	CASSLGVSNRPGNEQFF	TGTGCCAGCAGCTTAGGGGTCTCCAACCGCCCTGGCAATGAGCAGTTCTTC
TRBV14	TRBJ2-3	-	-	15	CASSQWGAHTDTQYF	TGTGCCAGCAGCCAATGGGGAGCCCACACAGATACGCAGTATTTT
TRBV5-6	TRBJ1-2	-	-	15	CASSLPGHRNYGYTF	TGTGCCAGCAGCTTACCGGGACACCGAAACTATGGCTACACCTTC
TRBV1	TRBJ2-1	-	-	15	CTSSQDRLADREQFF	TGCACCAGCAGCCAAGACCGACTAGCCGACAGGGAGCAGTTCTTC
TRBV19	TRBJ1-2	-	-	15	CASSIDPVTRAGYTF	TGTGCCAGTAGTATAGATCCGGTGACCAGGGCTGGCTACACCTTC
TRBV28	TRBJ1-5	TRBD1	-	15	CASRRGTAPNQPQHF	TGTGCCAGCAGACGAGGGACAGCGCCGAATCAGCCCCAGCATTTT
TRBV20-1	TRBJ1-1	-	-	11	CSFGRNTEAFF	TGCAGTTTCGGAAGGAACACTGAAGCTTTCTTT
TRBV6-6	TRBJ1-5	-	once	13	CASSYTRDQPQHF	TGTGCCAGCAGTTACACGAGGGATCAGCCCCAGCATTTT
TRBV7-8	TRBJ2-7	TRBD1	-	14	CASGDRDRNYEQYF	TGTGCCAGCGGCGATAGGGACAGGAACTACGAGCAGTACTTC
TRBV6-1	TRBJ1-5	TRBD1	-	14	CATRGLDGNQPQHF	TGTGCCACCAGGGGGCTAGATGGCAATCAGCCCCAGCATTTT
TRBV5-8	TRBJ2-4	-	-	15	CASSLGNLAKNIQYF	TGTGCCAGCAGCTTGGGCAACCTAGCCAAAAACATTCAGTACTTC
TRBV5-1	TRBJ2-1	TRBD2	-	17	CASSASTSGGSYNEQFF	TGCGCCAGCAGCGCCTCCACTAGCGGGGGGTCCTACAATGAGCAGTTCTTC
TRBV4-1	TRBJ1-1	-	-	18	CASSQVRESRRSDTEAFF	TGCGCCAGCAGCCAAGTGCGGGAGTCCCGGAGGTCGGACACTGAAGCTTTCTTT
TRBV30	TRBJ1-1	-	-	17	CAWSVTGAVNRNTEAFF	TGTGCCTGGAGTGTAACGGGGGCAGTTAATAGGAACACTGAAGCTTTCTTT
TRBV10-1	TRBJ1-5	TRBD1	-	15	CASSITGGYNQPQHF	TGCGCCAGCAGCATTACAGGGGGATACAATCAGCCCCAGCATTTT
TRBV9	TRBJ1-2	-	-	16	CASSVEGRGDLDGYTF	TGTGCCAGCAGCGTAGAAGGCAGGGGTGATCTTGATGGCTACACCTTC
TRBV28	TRBJ2-4	-	-	18	CASSFGGASRLAKNIQYF	TGTGCCAGCAGTTTTGGGGGGGCGTCAAGATTAGCCAAAAACATTCAGTACTTC
TRBV7-3	TRBJ1-6	-	-	13	CASRRQSNSPLHF	TGTGCCAGCCGGAGGCAGAGCAATTCACCCCTCCACTTT
TRBV29-1	TRBJ2-7	-	-	13	CSVVVRLSYEQYF	TGCAGCGTTGTCGTGCGCCTCTCCTACGAGCAGTACTTC
TRBV10-2	TRBJ1-4	TRBD1	-	15	CASRAPDRGNEKLFF	TGCGCCAGCAGAGCCCCGGACAGGGGCAATGAAAAACTGTTTTTT
TRBV21-1	TRBJ2-7	-	-	14	CASSSNRTAPGQYF	TGTGCCAGCAGCTCGAACAGGACGGCCCCCGGGCAGTACTTC
TRBV30	TRBJ1-5	-	-	15	CAWSAGRISNQPQHF	TGTGCCTGGAGTGCCGGACGGATTAGCAATCAGCCCCAGCATTTT
TRBV6-1	TRBJ1-1	-	-	15	CASSDRVNHGTEAFF	TGTGCCAGCAGTGACAGAGTAAATCATGGCACTGAAGCTTTCTTT
TRBV11-2	TRBJ2-7	TRBD1	-	15	CASSPGQGAPYEQYF	TGTGCCAGCAGCCCGGGACAGGGGGCCCCCTACGAGCAGTACTTC
TRBV6-1	TRBJ2-2	-	once	15	CASSQIQGNTGELFF	TGTGCCAGCAGCCAGATACAGGGGAACACCGGGGAGCTGTTTTTT
TRBV18	TRBJ1-1	-	-	16	CASSPRGQILNTEAFF	TGTGCCAGCTCACCACGCGGACAGATATTGAACACTGAAGCTTTCTTT
TRBV19	TRBJ1-2	-	-	13	CASSIDGRERYTF	TGTGCCAGTAGTATAGACGGAAGGGAACGCTACACCTTC
TRBV18	TRBJ2-7	-	-	14	CASSPRSGAYEQYF	TGTGCCAGCTCACCACGGAGTGGGGCCTACGAGCAGTACTTC
TRBV10-3	TRBJ2-7	TRBD2	-	14	CAIRTSVSSYEQYF	TGTGCCATCCGGACTAGCGTGAGCTCCTACGAGCAGTACTTC
TRBV7-8	TRBJ2-1	TRBD1	-	15	CASSTPRDSYNEQFF	TGTGCCAGCAGCACCCCTCGGGACAGCTACAATGAGCAGTTCTTC